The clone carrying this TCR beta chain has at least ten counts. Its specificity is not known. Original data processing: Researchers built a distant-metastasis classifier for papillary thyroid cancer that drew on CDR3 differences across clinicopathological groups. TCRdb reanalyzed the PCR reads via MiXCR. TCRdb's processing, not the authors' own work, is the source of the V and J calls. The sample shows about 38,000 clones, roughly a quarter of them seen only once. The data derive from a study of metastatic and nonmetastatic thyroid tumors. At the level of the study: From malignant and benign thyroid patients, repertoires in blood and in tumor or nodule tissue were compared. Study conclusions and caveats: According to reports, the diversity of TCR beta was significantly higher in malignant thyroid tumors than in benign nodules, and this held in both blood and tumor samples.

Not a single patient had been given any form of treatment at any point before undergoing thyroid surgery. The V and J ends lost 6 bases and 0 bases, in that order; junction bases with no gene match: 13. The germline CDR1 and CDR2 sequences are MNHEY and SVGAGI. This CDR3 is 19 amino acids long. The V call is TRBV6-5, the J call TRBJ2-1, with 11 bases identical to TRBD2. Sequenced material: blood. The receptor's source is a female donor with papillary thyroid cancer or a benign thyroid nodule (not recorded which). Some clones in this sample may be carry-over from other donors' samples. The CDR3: CASSRGTSGILSSYNEQFF. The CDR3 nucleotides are TGTGCCAGCAGCCGAGGGACTAGCGGCATATTAAGCTCCTACAATGAGCAGTTCTTC.